The clone carrying this TCR beta chain has ten or more counts. One junction end does not reproduce the germline sequence, and a read error may be involved. The data were obtained in a study of HIV-infected children after antiretroviral therapy interruption. This CDR3 region has 8 residues. Per the germline V gene, CDR1 is SGHNT and CDR2 is YYREEE (reference sequence). Regarding treatment: PENTA 11 planned treatment interruption arm or continuous ART arm. Participants had taken at least three-drug ART for at least 24 weeks. The TCR library was built from RNA with a 3' RACE protocol and unique molecular identifiers. TCRdb re-called the 3' RACE reads through MiXCR, storing one row per CDR3 protein. The table records approximately 96,000 distinct CDR3 sequences, under 8% of them present only once.

This chain connects TRBV5-4 to TRBJ2-7, with D unclear. The specimen comprised CD45RA+ CD4+ T cells from PBMCs, pooled from several time points, sampled from a donor given antiretroviral therapy, either interrupted or continuous. Subset indicated: naive CD4+ CD45RA+ CD45RO- T cells. This TCR came from a pool of human donors with HIV. CDR3 loop: CASSFSPF. CDR3 bases: TGTGCCAGCAGCTTTTCCCCTTTC.